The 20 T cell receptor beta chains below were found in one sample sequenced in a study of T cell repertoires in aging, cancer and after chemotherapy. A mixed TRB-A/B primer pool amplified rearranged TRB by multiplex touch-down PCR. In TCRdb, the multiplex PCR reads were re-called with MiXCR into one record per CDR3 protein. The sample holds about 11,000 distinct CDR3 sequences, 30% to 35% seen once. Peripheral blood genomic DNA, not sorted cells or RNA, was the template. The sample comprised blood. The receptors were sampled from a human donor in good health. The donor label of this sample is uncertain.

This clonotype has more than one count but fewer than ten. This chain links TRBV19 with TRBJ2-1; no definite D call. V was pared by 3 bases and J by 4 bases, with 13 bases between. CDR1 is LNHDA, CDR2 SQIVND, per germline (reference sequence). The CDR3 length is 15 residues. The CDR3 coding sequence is TGTGCCAGTAGTATGGCTCTAGGGTGGTACAATGAGCAGTTCTTC. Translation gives CASSMALGWYNEQFF. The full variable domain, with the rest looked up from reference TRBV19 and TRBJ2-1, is DGGITQSPKYLFRKEGQNVTLSCEQNLNHDAMYWYRQDPGQGLRLIYYSQIVNDFQKGDIAEGYSVSREKKESFPLTVTSAQKNPTAFYLCASSMALGWYNEQFFGPGTRLTVL.

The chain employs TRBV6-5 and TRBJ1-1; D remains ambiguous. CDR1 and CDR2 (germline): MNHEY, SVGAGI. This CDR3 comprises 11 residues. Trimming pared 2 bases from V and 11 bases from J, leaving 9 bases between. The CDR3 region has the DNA TGTGCCAGCAGTTACGGGCCCGGGGCTTTCTTT. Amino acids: CASSYGPGAFF.

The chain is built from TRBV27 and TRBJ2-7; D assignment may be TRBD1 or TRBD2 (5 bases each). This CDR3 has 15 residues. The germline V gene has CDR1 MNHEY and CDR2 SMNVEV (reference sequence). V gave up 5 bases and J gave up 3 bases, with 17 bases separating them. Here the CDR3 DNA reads TGTGCCAGCAGTGGGGGTGGGACGCCACACTACGAGCAGTACTTC. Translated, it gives CASSGGGTPHYEQYF.

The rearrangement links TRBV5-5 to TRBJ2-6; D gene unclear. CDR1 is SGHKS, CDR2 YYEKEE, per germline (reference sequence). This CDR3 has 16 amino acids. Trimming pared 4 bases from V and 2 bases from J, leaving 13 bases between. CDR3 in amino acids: CASSGQWATGANVLTF. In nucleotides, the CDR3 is TGTGCCAGCAGCGGTCAGTGGGCTACTGGGGCCAACGTCCTGACTTTC.

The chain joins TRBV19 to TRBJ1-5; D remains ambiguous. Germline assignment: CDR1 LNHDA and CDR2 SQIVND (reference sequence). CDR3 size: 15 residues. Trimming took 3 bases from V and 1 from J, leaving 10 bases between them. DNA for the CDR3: TGTGCCAGTAGTATTGGGCAGTTGAGCAATCAGCCCCAGCATTTT. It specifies CASSIGQLSNQPQHF.

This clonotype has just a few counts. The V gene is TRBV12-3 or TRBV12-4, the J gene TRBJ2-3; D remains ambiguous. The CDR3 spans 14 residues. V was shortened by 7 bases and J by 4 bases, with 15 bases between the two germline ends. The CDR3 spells CASTRVAGPDTQYF. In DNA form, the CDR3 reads TGTGCCAGCACCCGAGTAGCAGGCCCAGATACGCAGTATTTT.

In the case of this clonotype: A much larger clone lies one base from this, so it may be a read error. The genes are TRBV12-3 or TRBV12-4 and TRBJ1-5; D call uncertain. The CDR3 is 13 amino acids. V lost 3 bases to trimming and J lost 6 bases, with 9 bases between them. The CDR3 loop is CASSLAWGQPQHF. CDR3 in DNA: TGTGCCAGCAGTTTGGCATGGGGTCAGCCCCAGCATTTT.

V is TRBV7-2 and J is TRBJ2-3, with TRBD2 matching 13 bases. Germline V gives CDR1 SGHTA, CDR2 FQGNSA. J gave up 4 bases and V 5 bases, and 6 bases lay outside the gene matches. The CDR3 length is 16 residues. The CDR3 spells CASSPRTSGRPDTQYF. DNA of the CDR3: TGTGCCAGCAGCCCGCGGACTAGCGGGAGACCAGATACGCAGTATTTT.

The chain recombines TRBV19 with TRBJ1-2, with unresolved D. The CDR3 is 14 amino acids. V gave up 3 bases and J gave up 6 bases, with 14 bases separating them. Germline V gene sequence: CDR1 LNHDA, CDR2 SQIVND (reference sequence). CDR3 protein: CASSIIARRDGYTF. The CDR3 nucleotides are TGTGCCAGTAGTATCATTGCCCGGAGGGATGGCTACACCTTC.

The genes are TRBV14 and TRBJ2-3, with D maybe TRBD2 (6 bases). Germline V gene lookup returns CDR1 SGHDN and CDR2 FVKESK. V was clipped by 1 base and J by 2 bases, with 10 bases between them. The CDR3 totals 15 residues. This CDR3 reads CASSQVIAVTDTQYF. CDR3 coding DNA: TGTGCCAGCAGCCAAGTAATAGCGGTCACAGATACGCAGTATTTT. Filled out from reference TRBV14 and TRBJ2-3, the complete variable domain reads EAGVTQFPSHSVIEKGQTVTLRCDPISGHDNLYWYRRVMGKEIKFLLHFVKESKQDESGMPNNRFLAERTGGTYSTLKVQPAELEDSGVYFCASSQVIAVTDTQYFGPGTRLTVL.

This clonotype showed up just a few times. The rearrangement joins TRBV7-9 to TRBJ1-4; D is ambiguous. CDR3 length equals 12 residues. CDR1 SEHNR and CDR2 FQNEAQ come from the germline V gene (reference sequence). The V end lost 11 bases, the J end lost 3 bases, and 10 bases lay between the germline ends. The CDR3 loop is CASRTSNEKLFF. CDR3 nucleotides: TGTGCCTCAAGGACCTCTAATGAAAAACTGTTTTTT.

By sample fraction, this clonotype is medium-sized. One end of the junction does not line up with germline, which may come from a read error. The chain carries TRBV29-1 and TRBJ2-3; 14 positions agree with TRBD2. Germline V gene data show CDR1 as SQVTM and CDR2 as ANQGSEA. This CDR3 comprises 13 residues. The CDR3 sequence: CSVEDGGTSGGNF. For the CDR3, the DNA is TGCAGCGTTGAAGATGGGGGGACTAGCGGGGGCAATTTT.

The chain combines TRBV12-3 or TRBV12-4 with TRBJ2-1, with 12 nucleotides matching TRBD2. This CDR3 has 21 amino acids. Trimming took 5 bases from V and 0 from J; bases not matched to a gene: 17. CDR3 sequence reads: CASSPQGALAGGISSYNEQFF. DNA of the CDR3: TGTGCCAGCAGTCCACAGGGAGCCCTAGCGGGAGGGATCAGCTCCTACAATGAGCAGTTCTTC.

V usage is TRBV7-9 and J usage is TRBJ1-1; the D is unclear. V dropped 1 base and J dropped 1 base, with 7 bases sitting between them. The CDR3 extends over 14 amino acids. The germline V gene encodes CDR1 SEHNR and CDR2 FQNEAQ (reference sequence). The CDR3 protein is CASSLVFENTEAFF. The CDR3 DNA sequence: TGTGCCAGCAGCTTAGTATTCGAGAACACTGAAGCTTTCTTT.

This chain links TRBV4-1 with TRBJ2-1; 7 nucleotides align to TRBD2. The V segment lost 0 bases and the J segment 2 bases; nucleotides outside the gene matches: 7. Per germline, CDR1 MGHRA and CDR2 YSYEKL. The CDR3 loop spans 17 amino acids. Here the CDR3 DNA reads TGCGCCAGCAGCCAAGATTTAGGGGACTACGCCTACAATGAGCAGTTCTTC. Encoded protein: CASSQDLGDYAYNEQFF.

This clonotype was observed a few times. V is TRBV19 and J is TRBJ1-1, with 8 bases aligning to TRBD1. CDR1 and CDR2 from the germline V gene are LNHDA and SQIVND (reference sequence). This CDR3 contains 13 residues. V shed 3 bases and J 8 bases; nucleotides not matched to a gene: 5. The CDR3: CASSIGDRTEAFF. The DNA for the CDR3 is TGTGCCAGTAGTATTGGGGACAGGACAGAAGCTTTCTTT.

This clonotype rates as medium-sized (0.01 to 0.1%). The CDR3 loop reads CASSFKGASNSPLHF. The CDR3 nucleotides read TGTGCCAGCAGTTTCAAGGGGGCCAGTAATTCACCCCTCCACTTT. The chain couples TRBV27 to TRBJ1-6; 7 bases are a match to TRBD1. Germline lookup yields CDR1 MNHEY and CDR2 SMNVEV (reference sequence). Losses at the gene ends were 3 bases for V and 6 bases for J; bases not matched to a gene: 5. The CDR3 length is 15 residues.

The chain's CDR3 is CASSPFSLLAGDYNEQFF. CDR3 bases: TGTGCCAGCAGCCCATTTTCACTCTTAGCGGGAGACTACAATGAGCAGTTCTTC. V is TRBV27 and J is TRBJ2-1, with 9 bases that match TRBD2. Germline assignment: CDR1 MNHEY and CDR2 SMNVEV (reference sequence). This CDR3 has 18 amino acids. V lost 6 bases to trimming and J lost 3 bases; unmatched junction nucleotides: 15.

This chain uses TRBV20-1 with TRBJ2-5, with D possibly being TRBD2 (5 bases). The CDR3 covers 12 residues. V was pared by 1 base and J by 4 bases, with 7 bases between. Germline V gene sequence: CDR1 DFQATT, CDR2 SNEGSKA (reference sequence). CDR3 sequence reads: CSARGSGETQYF. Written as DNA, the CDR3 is TGCAGTGCTAGAGGGAGCGGAGAGACCCAGTACTTC.

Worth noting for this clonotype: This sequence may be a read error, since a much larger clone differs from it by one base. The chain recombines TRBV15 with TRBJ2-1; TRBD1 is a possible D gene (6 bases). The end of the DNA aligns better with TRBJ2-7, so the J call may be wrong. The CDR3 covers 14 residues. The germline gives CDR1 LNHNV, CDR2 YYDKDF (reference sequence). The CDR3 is CATSIGGVNNEQYF. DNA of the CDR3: TGTGCCACCAGCATAGGGGGAGTCAACAATGAGCAGTACTTC.